This TCR beta chain was sequenced in a study of Graves' ophthalmopathy and Graves' hyperthyroidism (dated by TCRdb to the late 2010s). Regarding the study in general: Peripheral blood was collected at initial diagnosis, before any treatment. The study used signatures of the TCR beta repertoire to tell Graves' ophthalmopathy apart from Graves' hyperthyroidism and to predict which patients would progress to ophthalmopathy. In total, some 130 blood samples were TCR-sequenced: some 43 ophthalmopathy, around 75 hyperthyroidism and approximately 17 hyperthyroidism-to-ophthalmopathy patients. To explore V-J signatures that distinguish ophthalmopathy from hyperthyroidism, a discovery set of about a hundred patients was enrolled, made up of about 40 with ophthalmopathy and roughly 55 with stable hyperthyroidism. For independent validation, a separate cohort was made up of approximately 19 hyperthyroidism patients plus 17 patients who later progressed from hyperthyroidism to ophthalmopathy. In about six hyperthyroidism patients, T-cell repertoires of thyroid tissue and blood were compared. Following sampling, methimazole starting at 30 mg daily was administered to hyperthyroidism patients, and high-dose intravenous methylprednisolone was administered to ophthalmopathy patients. For training and testing, the 80 to 100 patients in the discovery cohort were randomly divided in a 7:3 ratio.

The sample holds a few counts of this clonotype. The antigen it binds to is not known. No much larger clone is present one base from it, and per-base qualities are unavailable. For repertoire sequencing, the TCR beta CDR3 regions were amplified from RNA transcripts. The first round was an RT-PCR using HTBI primers with the Qiagen OneStep RT-PCR kit, and this first round was followed by a second-round multiplex PCR, then size selection and purification. The libraries underwent paired-end sequencing with 100 bp reads on an Illumina HiSeq2000. Regarding the original processing steps: SOAPnuke was used for read processing, and reads with adapters, uncalled bases, a mean Phred below 15, or no exact constant-primer or identifier match were discarded. COPE v1.2.5 was used to merge high-quality paired reads. Unique nucleotide sequences were defined as clonotypes and aligned to IMGT TRB V, D and J references using MiTCR v1.1. Analysis was restricted to V-J combinations with a frequency above 0.0001, which covered 99% to 99.2% of repertoires. A TCR clonal expansion and chaos score per V-J combination was defined as the ratio of F50 clonal expansion to chaos observed in the TCRdist matrix. Welch's t-statistics and random forest were used to reduce features to about a dozen V-J combinations, which were fed into a naive Bayes classifier. The similarity between thyroid and blood repertoires was quantified using the Morisita-Horn index. TCRdb reanalyzed the raw reads on its own, using fastp at Q25 for trimming and MiXCR for clone calling, and kept in-frame beta chains. Here each entry gathers all rows of one CDR3 protein and keeps the most common genes and DNA. These V and J calls derive from TCRdb rather than the authors' analysis. For this sample the table gives about 220,000 distinct CDR3 sequences, of which 20% to 25% were detected only once. Clones ranked in the top ten supply around 40% of the sample.

Study-wide findings and limitations: In cross-validation, the 13-signature model distinguished ophthalmopathy from stable hyperthyroidism with approximately 90% sensitivity and around 83% specificity, while in the test set the corresponding values were around 79% and 71%. Among expanded thyroid clonotypes with frequency above 0.001, most also showed up in blood, which suggests that blood repertoires may reflect the thyroid immune response. Sample size was not statistically predetermined, and group allocation was not concealed from the investigators. In validation, the model predicted ophthalmopathy progression with about 71% sensitivity and 72.22% specificity; some 13 predicted patients were CT-confirmed with GO in a median of about 7.1 months.

The ophthalmopathy patients had moderately to severely active disease, with a Clinical Activity Score of 3 or higher, a NOSPECS grade of 4 or higher, and a disease duration of less than 3 months. Patients were excluded if they had other autoimmune diseases, uncontrolled infections, pregnancy or lactation. Diagnosis relied on clinical symptoms, serum thyroxine, TRAb, thyroid ultrasound and orbital computed tomography. Using Ficoll-Paque density gradient centrifugation, PBMCs were isolated from 8.5 to 10 ml of fresh peripheral blood. Total RNA was extracted using Trizol reagent, and RNA quality was checked on an Agilent 2100 Bioanalyzer. The CDR3 has 16 amino acids, counting the end cysteine and phenylalanine. CDR3 DNA only is kept here, 48 bases in frame from base 1. Trimming at the junction amounts to 0 bases on V and 5 bases on J, and the germline ends lie 16 bases apart. From the germline V gene (reference sequence), CDR1 is LGHDT and CDR2 is YNNKEL.

The chain is assembled from TRBV3-1 and TRBJ1-1; the D gene identity is not certain. The TCR sequence derives from a woman aged 50 to 60 with Graves' ophthalmopathy. Donor details come from another sample of the same person, matched by shared clones. Specimen: peripheral blood. The DNA sequence is given as TGTGCCAGCAGCCAAGAGTCGGGGAGAGCAAAGACTGAAGCTTTCTTT. Protein translation: CASSQESGRAKTEAFF.